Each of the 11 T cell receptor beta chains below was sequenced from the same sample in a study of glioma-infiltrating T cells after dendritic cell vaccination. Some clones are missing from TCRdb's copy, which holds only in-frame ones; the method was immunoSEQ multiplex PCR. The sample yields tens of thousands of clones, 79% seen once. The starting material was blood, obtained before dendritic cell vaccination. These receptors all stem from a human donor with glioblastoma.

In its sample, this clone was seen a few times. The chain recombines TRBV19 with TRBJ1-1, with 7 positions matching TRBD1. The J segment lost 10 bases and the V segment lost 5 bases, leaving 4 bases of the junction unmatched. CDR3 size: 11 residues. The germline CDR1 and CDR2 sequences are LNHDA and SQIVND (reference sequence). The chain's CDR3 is CASSEGAGAFF. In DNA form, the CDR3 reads TGTGCCAGTAGTGAGGGGGCTGGAGCTTTCTTT.

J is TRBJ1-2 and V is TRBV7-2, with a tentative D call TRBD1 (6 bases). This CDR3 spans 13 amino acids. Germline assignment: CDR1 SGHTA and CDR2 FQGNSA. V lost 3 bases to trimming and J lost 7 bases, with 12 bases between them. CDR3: CASSFGGARGYTF. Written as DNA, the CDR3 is TGTGCCAGCAGCTTCGGGGGGGCGCGTGGCTACACCTTC.

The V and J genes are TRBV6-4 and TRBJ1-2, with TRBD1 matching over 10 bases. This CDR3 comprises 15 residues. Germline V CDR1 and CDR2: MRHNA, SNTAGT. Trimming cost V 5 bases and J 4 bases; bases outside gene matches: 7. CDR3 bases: TGTGCCAGCAGTCCCGGGACAGGGGAGATCTATGGCTACACCTTC. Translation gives CASSPGTGEIYGYTF.

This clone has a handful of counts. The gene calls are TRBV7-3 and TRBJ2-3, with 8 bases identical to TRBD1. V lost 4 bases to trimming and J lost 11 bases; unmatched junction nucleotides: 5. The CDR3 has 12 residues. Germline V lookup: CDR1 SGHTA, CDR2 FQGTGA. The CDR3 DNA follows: TGTGCCAGCAGCTCCCCGGGACAGGAGCAGTATTTT. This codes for CASSSPGQEQYF. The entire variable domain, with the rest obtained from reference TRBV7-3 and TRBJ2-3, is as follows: GAGVSQTPSNKVTEKGKYVELRCDPISGHTALYWYRQSLGQGPEFLIYFQGTGAADDSGLPNDRFFAVRPEGSVSTLKIQRTERGDSAVYLCASSSPGQEQYFGPGTRLTVL.

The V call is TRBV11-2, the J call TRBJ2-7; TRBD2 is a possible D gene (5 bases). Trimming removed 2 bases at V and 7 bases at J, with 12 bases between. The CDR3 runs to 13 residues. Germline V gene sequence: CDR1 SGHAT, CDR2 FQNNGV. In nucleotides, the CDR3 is TGTGCCAGCAGCTTAAGAGGGATCGTTGAGCAGTACTTC. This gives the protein CASSLRGIVEQYF.

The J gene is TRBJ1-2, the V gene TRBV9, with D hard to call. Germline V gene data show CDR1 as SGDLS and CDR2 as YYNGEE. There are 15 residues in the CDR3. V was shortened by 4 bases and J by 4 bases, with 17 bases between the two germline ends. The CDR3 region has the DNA TGTGCCAGCAGCCCCCACGTTGACGGCGGCTATGGCTACACCTTC. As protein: CASSPHVDGGYGYTF.

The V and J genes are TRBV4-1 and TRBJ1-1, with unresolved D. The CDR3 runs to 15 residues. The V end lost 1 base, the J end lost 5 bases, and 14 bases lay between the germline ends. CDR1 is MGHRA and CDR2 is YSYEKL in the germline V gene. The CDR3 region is CASSQVVGRGTEAFF. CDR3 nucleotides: TGCGCCAGCAGCCAAGTAGTCGGCCGAGGAACTGAAGCTTTCTTT.

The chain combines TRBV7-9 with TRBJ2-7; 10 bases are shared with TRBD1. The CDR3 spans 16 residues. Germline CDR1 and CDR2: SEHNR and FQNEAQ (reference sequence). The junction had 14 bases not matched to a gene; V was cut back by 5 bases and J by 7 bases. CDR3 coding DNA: TGTGCCAGCAGCCCCCCCCCTAGACAGGGGGCAAGAGAGCAGTACTTC. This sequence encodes CASSPPPRQGAREQYF.

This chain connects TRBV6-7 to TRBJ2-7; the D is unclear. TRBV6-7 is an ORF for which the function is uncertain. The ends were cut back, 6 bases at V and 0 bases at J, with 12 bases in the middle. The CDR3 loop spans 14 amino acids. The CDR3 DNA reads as TGTGCCAGCAGCCCCCTTTCTAGCTCCTACGAGCAGTACTTC. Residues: CASSPLSSSYEQYF.

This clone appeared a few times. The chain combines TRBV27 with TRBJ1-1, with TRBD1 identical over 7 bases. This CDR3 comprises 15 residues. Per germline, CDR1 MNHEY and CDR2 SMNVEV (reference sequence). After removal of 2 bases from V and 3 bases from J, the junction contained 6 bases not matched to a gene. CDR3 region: CASSLRGQRDTEAFF. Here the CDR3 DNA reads TGTGCCAGCAGTTTAAGGGGGCAAAGGGACACTGAAGCTTTCTTT.

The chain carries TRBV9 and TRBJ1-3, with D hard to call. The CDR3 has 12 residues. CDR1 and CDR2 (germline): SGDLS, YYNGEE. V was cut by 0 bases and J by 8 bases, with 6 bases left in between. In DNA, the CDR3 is TGTGCCAGCAGCGTAGTCGGAGACACCATATATTTT. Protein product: CASSVVGDTIYF. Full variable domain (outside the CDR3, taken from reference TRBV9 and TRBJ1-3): DSGVTQTPKHLITATGQRVTLRCSPRSGDLSVYWYQQSLDQGLQFLIQYYNGEERAKGNILERFSAQQFPDLHSELNLSSLELGDSALYFCASSVVGDTIYFGEGSWLTVV.